This is a list of T cell receptor beta chains from one sample in a study of identical twins. TCRdb called the 5' RACE reads again in MiXCR, with one record for every CDR3 protein. The repertoire includes 1.5 million to 2 million distinct CDR3 sequences, 25% to 35% of them detected once, and approximately 0.29% sits in the top ten. The sample was cord blood. Receptor source: a newborn girl in good health. The CDR3 runs from the conserved cysteine through the conserved F or W. A D gene is named only where the DNA matches it firmly. Size is stated for part of the rows, as once, few or many counts, or as a class when the clone is expanded.

TRBD2,TRBJ2-1,-,TRBV5-1,TGCGCCAGCATCTTGGTACCTAGCGGTGAGCAGTTCTTC,CASILVPSGEQFF
TRBD2,TRBJ2-3,-,TRBV25-1,TGTGCCAGCAGTGAAAGTGGGACTACTACAGATACGCAGTATTTT,CASSESGTTTDTQYF
-,TRBJ1-1,many,TRBV5-1,TGCGCCAGCAGCTTGACAAACACTGAAGCTTTCTTT,CASSLTNTEAFF
-,TRBJ2-1,few,TRBV20-1,TGCAGTGCTGGGCGAGACCGGAGCTCCTACAATGAGCAGTTCTTC,CSAGRDRSSYNEQFF
TRBD1,TRBJ2-5,-,TRBV29-1,TGCAGCGTTGGAGGGGGCGCGTGGGAGACCCAGTACTTC,CSVGGGAWETQYF
-,TRBJ2-3,-,TRBV14,TGTGCCGGAAAAGACAGGGAGGGAACAGATACGCAGTATTTT,CAGKDREGTDTQYF
TRBD2,TRBJ2-1,-,TRBV7-9,TGTGCCAGCAGCTTCTTACTAGCGGGAGATCCCAATGAGCAGTTCTTC,CASSFLLAGDPNEQFF
TRBD1,TRBJ1-1,few,TRBV6-5,TGTGCCAGCAGTTACCTACACCTGACAGGGGGCTTCGGCACTGAAGCTTTCTTT,CASSYLHLTGGFGTEAFF
-,TRBJ1-4,-,TRBV6-1,TGTGCCAGCAGTGAATTGCCCCCGGGACTAAGGGGTGAAAAACTGTTTTTT,CASSELPPGLRGEKLFF
-,TRBJ2-1,few,TRBV20-1,TGCAGTGCTAGTGGTGAGGGGCGCAATGAGCAGTTCTTC,CSASGEGRNEQFF
-,TRBJ1-2,-,TRBV28,TGTGCCAGCAGTTTATCTGCGGGGTTTGGCTACACCTTC,CASSLSAGFGYTF
-,TRBJ2-1,few,TRBV9,TGTGCCAGCAGCGTAGAGATTTACAATGAGCAGTTCTTC,CASSVEIYNEQFF
TRBD2,TRBJ2-1,few,TRBV27,TGTGCCAGCAGTCATACTAGCGGGAGGGCCGTCTCTGCGCAGTTCTTC,CASSHTSGRAVSAQFF
-,TRBJ2-7,-,TRBV3-1,TGTGCCAGCAGCCCGGGCTCCTACAAGCAGTACTTC,CASSPGSYKQYF
TRBD2,TRBJ2-1,many,TRBV11-1,TGTGCCAGCAGCACCCGCGGGAGTTCCTCCTACAATGAGCAGTTCTTC,CASSTRGSSSYNEQFF
TRBD2,TRBJ2-1,-,TRBV6-6,TGTGCCAGCAGAGCCGGGACTAGCCGCCTAGGTGAGCAGTTCTTC,CASRAGTSRLGEQFF
-,TRBJ2-7,few,TRBV24-1,TGTGCCACCAGTGCCGAGGGGATGGGGTCCTACGAGCAGTACTTC,CATSAEGMGSYEQYF
-,TRBJ2-4,-,TRBV4-2,TGTGCCAGCAGCCAAGGTACTTCCGCCAAAAACATTCAGTACTTC,CASSQGTSAKNIQYF
TRBD1,TRBJ2-1,-,TRBV4-1,TGCGCCAGCAGCCAGTACAGGGGGAGCTCCTACAATGAGCAGTTCTTC,CASSQYRGSSYNEQFF
-,TRBJ2-2,few,TRBV5-5,TGTGCCAGCAGCCGTAAGAACACCGGGGAGCTGTTTTTT,CASSRKNTGELFF
TRBD1,TRBJ2-7,-,TRBV10-3,TGTGCCATCAGGGGACCGGGACAGGGGACCTACGAGCAGTACTTC,CAIRGPGQGTYEQYF
TRBD1,TRBJ1-2,-,TRBV5-6,TGTGCCAGCAGCCAAACAGGGGGCGGCTATGGCTACACCTTC,CASSQTGGGYGYTF
TRBD1,TRBJ1-5,few,TRBV20-1,TGCAGTGCTTCGTCTAACAGGGGGAGGAATCAGCCCCAGCATTTT,CSASSNRGRNQPQHF
-,TRBJ2-7,-,TRBV5-1,TGCGCCAGCGGCTTGATAGGCCACGAGCAGTACTTC,CASGLIGHEQYF
-,TRBJ2-7,few,TRBV7-9,TGTGCCAGCAGCCCCCCCCGGACTATCTCCTACGAGCAGTACTTC,CASSPPRTISYEQYF
-,TRBJ1-1,-,TRBV7-6,TGTGCCAGCAGCTTAGGGAATACCATGAACACTGAAGCTTTCTTT,CASSLGNTMNTEAFF
-,TRBJ2-3,many,TRBV3-1,TGTGCCAGCAGCCAAGACTTACGAGCAGATACGCAGTATTTT,CASSQDLRADTQYF
-,TRBJ2-1,-,TRBV2,TGTGCCATCCACAAGAGCTCCTACAATGAGCAGTTCTTC,CAIHKSSYNEQFF
-,TRBJ2-3,few,TRBV7-8,TGTGCCAGCAGACGGTTGACAGGCGCGACAGATACGCAGTATTTT,CASRRLTGATDTQYF
-,TRBJ2-7,few,TRBV6-6,TGTGCCAGCAGTTACTCGAGAAGGGACATAAACTACGAGCAGTACTTC,CASSYSRRDINYEQYF
-,TRBJ1-1,-,TRBV2,TGTGCCAGCAGTGGGCAGGTCATGAACACTGAAGCTTTCTTT,CASSGQVMNTEAFF
-,TRBJ2-5,-,TRBV20-1,TGCAGTGCCCGGAGGAGCTGGGGTCCCGAGTCGACCCAGTACTTC,CSARRSWGPESTQYF
-,TRBJ2-3,few,TRBV29-1,TGCAGCGGTCTGCAGGGGTCAGATACGCAGTATTTT,CSGLQGSDTQYF
TRBD2,TRBJ2-3,-,TRBV2,TGTGCCAGCAGGGGACTAGCGGCCCTCGAGTATTTT,CASRGLAALEYF
-,TRBJ2-1,-,TRBV20-1,TGCAGTGCCCAGAAGGTACCGGAGCAGTTCTTC,CSAQKVPEQFF
-,TRBJ2-1,-,TRBV12-3/TRBV12-4,TGTGCCAGCAGTTTATGGTTTGGCAGGGCGGGTTGGTGTGAGCAGTTCTTC,CASSLWFGRAGWCEQFF
TRBD2,TRBJ2-1,-,TRBV20-1,TGCAGTGCTAGAGATCTCCTAGCGGGGAACAATGAGCAGTTCTTC,CSARDLLAGNNEQFF
-,TRBJ2-4,many,TRBV4-2,TGTGCCAGCAGCCACGATGGACGGCGCGGGGACATTCAGTACTTC,CASSHDGRRGDIQYF
-,TRBJ2-5,-,TRBV3-1,TGTGCCAGCAGCCTTCATGGGACACTAAGGGAGACCCAGTACTTC,CASSLHGTLRETQYF
-,TRBJ2-7,-,TRBV6-1,TGTGCCAGCAAGAGCTCCTACAATGAGCAGTACTTC,CASKSSYNEQYF
-,TRBJ2-3,few,TRBV20-1,TGCAGTGCTAGAGATAGGCCCAGCCTCGACGTGGATACGCAGTATTTT,CSARDRPSLDVDTQYF
-,TRBJ2-1,-,TRBV27,TGTGCCAGCAGTTTAAAGAGCCAAGGGGAGCAGTTCTTC,CASSLKSQGEQFF
-,TRBJ1-1,-,TRBV2,TGTGCCAGCAGTGGGGTCGGGGGGGCCACTGAAGCTTTCTTT,CASSGVGGATEAFF
TRBD1,TRBJ1-1,-,TRBV27,TGTGCCAGCAGTCCGGACAGGTCCTTCCGGGACACTGAAGCTTTCTTT,CASSPDRSFRDTEAFF
TRBD2,TRBJ2-3,-,TRBV5-1,TGCGCCAGCAGCCTAATAGCGGGAGGGCCGATAACAGATACGCAGTATTTT,CASSLIAGGPITDTQYF
-,TRBJ2-7,-,TRBV5-8,TGTGCCAGCAGCTTGATTTTAAGGGACTGGAGTTCCTACGAGCAGTACTTC,CASSLILRDWSSYEQYF
TRBD2,TRBJ2-7,-,TRBV12-3/TRBV12-4,TGTGCCAGCAGTTTTGGGGCTAGCGGGAATTACGAGCAGTACTTC,CASSFGASGNYEQYF
TRBD1,TRBJ1-5,-,TRBV6-1,TGTGCCAGCAGTGAATGGATGGACAGGGGGCGCAATCAGCCCCAGCATTTT,CASSEWMDRGRNQPQHF
TRBD2,TRBJ2-1,-,TRBV4-2,TGTGCCAGCAGCAATGCCCCCCTAGCGGGAAATAACAATGAGCAGTTCTTC,CASSNAPLAGNNNEQFF
-,TRBJ1-6,-,TRBV5-1,TGCGCCAGCAGCCCACGAGGGCGCGGGGGCAATAATTCACCCCTCCACTTT,CASSPRGRGGNNSPLHF
-,TRBJ1-1,-,TRBV19,TGTGCCAGTAGAAAGTTGGGAGGGACTGAAGCTTTCTTT,CASRKLGGTEAFF
TRBD2,TRBJ2-1,-,TRBV2,TGTGCCAGCGGAACTAGCGGGGGGGCCCCTTACAATGAGCAGTTCTTC,CASGTSGGAPYNEQFF